Below are 13 T cell receptor beta chains sequenced from a single sample in a study of graft-versus-host responses after intestinal transplantation. Method: immunoSEQ multiplex PCR; TCRdb's copy keeps in-frame clones and lacks some. This repertoire shows under 150,000 clones, approximately 95% found once; its top ten account for roughly 0.11%. No antigens are known for them. The sequencing used unstimulated CD4+ T cells sorted from spleen or lymph node cells, collected before intestinal transplant. Receptor source: a human donor who received an intestinal transplant.

The J gene is TRBJ2-1, the V gene TRBV5-1; no reliable D call. Trimming took 6 bases from V and 4 from J, leaving 14 bases between them. There are 14 residues in the CDR3. From germline, CDR1 is SGHRS and CDR2 YFSETQ. CDR3 DNA sequence: TGCGCCAGCATTGGGCCCCCATATTACAATGAGCAGTTCTTC. Encoded protein: CASIGPPYYNEQFF.

The chain couples TRBV7-5 to TRBJ2-7; the table's D call, TRBD1, was not checked against the DNA. TRBV7-5 is described as a pseudogene. The CDR3 spans 14 residues. CDR3 sequence reads: CARRPFFRGYEQYF. The CDR3 region has the DNA TGTGCCAGAAGGCCTTTCTTCAGGGGCTACGAGCAGTACTTC.

This clone showed up just once. This chain joins TRBV5-6 and TRBJ2-1, with a possible D match to TRBD1 (6 bases). CDR3 size: 15 residues. The V end was cut by 1 base, the J end by 6 bases, with 14 bases between. Germline V gene data show CDR1 as SGHDT and CDR2 as YYEEEE. The CDR3 region is CASSLWDMGANEQFF. CDR3 nucleotides: TGTGCCAGCAGCTTGTGGGATATGGGGGCCAATGAGCAGTTCTTC.

A single count supports this clone. V usage is TRBV19 and J usage is TRBJ1-2; TRBD1 matches 9 bases. The CDR3 contains 17 residues. Germline CDR1 reads LNHDA; CDR2 reads SQIVND (reference sequence). The ends lost 3 bases at V and 0 bases at J; junction bases unmatched: 8. In DNA form, the CDR3 reads TGTGCCAGTAGTATGCGGGACAGGGTTCAATCTAACTATGGCTACACCTTC. Protein product: CASSMRDRVQSNYGYTF.

The V and J genes are TRBV5-1 and TRBJ1-2; D possibly corresponds to TRBD1 (6 bases). V was pared by 4 bases and J by 8 bases, with 15 bases between. In germline, CDR1 is SGHRS, CDR2 YFSETQ. The CDR3 loop spans 13 amino acids. CDR3 nucleotide sequence: TGCGCCAGCAGCCCCCCGGGGGCAGACGGCTACACCTTC. Protein sequence: CASSPPGADGYTF.

On this clone: One junction end disagrees with the germline gene, perhaps due to a read error. The chain links TRBV7-8 to TRBJ1-2; D possibly corresponds to TRBD1 (6 bases). This CDR3 is 12 amino acids long. Germline CDR1 and CDR2: SGHVS and FQNEAQ. DNA of the CDR3: TGTGCCAGCAGCCTAAAGGGGGGATCTCCGATCTTC. Protein: CASSLKGGSPIF.

The chain links TRBV6-6 to TRBJ2-1; no reliable D call. CDR3 length: 13 amino acids. Germline-derived CDR1 and CDR2 are MNHNY and SVGAGI (reference sequence). V lost 4 bases, J lost 8 bases, and 12 bases lay in between. Written as DNA, the CDR3 is TGTGCCAGCAGTTTGGTAGAGAAGTATGAGCAGTTCTTC. It yields the protein CASSLVEKYEQFF.

V usage is TRBV19 and J usage is TRBJ2-1, with 8 bases fitting TRBD2. The V segment lost 4 bases and the J segment 4 bases; nucleotides outside the gene matches: 3. The CDR3 covers 14 residues. Germline V CDR1 and CDR2: LNHDA, SQIVND (reference sequence). For the CDR3, the DNA is TGTGCCAGTAGTACCACTAGCGGATACAATGAGCAGTTCTTC. It yields the protein CASSTTSGYNEQFF.

The V and J genes are TRBV18 and TRBJ1-2, with D possibly TRBD1 on 6 matching bases. Trimming stripped 6 bases from V and 8 bases from J, with 22 bases between. Germline V gene sequence: CDR1 KGHSH, CDR2 LQKENI. The CDR3 covers 15 residues. DNA for the CDR3: TGTGCCAGCTCCAACCGGGGGGGCCCCATGTCGGGCTACACCTTC. The encoded protein is CASSNRGGPMSGYTF. The full variable domain, its missing parts supplied by reference TRBV18 and TRBJ1-2, is NAGVMQNPRHLVRRRGQEARLRCSPMKGHSHVYWYRQLPEEGLKFMVYLQKENIIDESGMPKERFSAEFPKEGPSILRIQQVVRGDSAAYFCASSNRGGPMSGYTFGSGTRLTVV.

This clone has just one count. The chain joins TRBV28 to TRBJ2-5, with 7 bases fitting TRBD1. Germline values: CDR1 MDHEN, CDR2 SYDVKM. The J segment lost 4 bases and the V segment lost 3 bases, leaving 11 bases of the junction unmatched. The CDR3 extends over 16 amino acids. The CDR3 loop reads CASSFLLGRGSETQYF. The CDR3 nucleotides are TGTGCCAGCAGTTTTTTGCTCGGCAGGGGGTCAGAGACCCAGTACTTC.

J is TRBJ2-5 and V is TRBV28, with 8 bases aligning to TRBD2. The ends lost 3 bases at V and 5 bases at J; junction bases unmatched: 11. Germline V CDR1 and CDR2: MDHEN, SYDVKM. This CDR3 has 16 residues. This chain's CDR3 is CASSLPSGRGGETQYF. CDR3 sequence (DNA): TGTGCCAGCAGTTTGCCCAGCGGGAGAGGGGGGGAGACCCAGTACTTC.

DNA of the CDR3: TGCAGCGTTGAAGAGGACAGGGTTTATGGCACTGAAGCTTTCTTT. It translates to CSVEEDRVYGTEAFF. The J gene is TRBJ1-1, the V gene TRBV29-1, with 8 bases aligning to TRBD1. The CDR3 covers 15 residues. Germline assignment: CDR1 SQVTM and CDR2 ANQGSEA. After removal of 0 bases from V and 4 bases from J, the junction contained 7 bases not matched to a gene.

The chain couples TRBV2 to TRBJ2-3; D may correspond to TRBD1 or TRBD2 (5 bases each). Trimming cost V 11 bases and J 8 bases, with 20 bases left between them. The CDR3 is made up of 13 amino acids. CDR1 and CDR2 from the germline V gene are SNHLY and FYNNEI. The CDR3 DNA sequence: TGTGCCTCCACCCAGGGAGTACGCGGTACGCAGTATTTT. Its protein is CASTQGVRGTQYF.